This TCR beta chain was sequenced in a study of regulatory T cells in long-lasting Graves disease. The CDR3 extends over 14 amino acids. Trimming cost V 0 bases and J 5 bases, with 11 bases left between them. The germline V gene encodes CDR1 SQVTM and CDR2 ANQGSEA. Assembly of TCR beta libraries relied on iRepertoire HTBI primers together with Arm-PCR of CDR3 regions. MiXCR, run by TCRdb on the multiplex PCR reads, gives a single entry per CDR3 protein. This sample carries about half a million distinct CDR3 sequences, around 13% of them seen once, and the ten largest clones take about 8.3%. Time point indicated: newly diagnosed GD, antithyroid drugs for less than 3 months. After RNA was extracted from PBMCs, the TCR library was made from it. The same data also went into a second study, on T cells in Graves' hyperthyroidism and ophthalmopathy.

The sample in question was peripheral blood mononuclear cells (PBMCs), obtained at new diagnosis, from a patient treated with antithyroid drugs. The chain combines TRBV29-1 with TRBJ2-1; D gene ambiguous. The origin of this receptor is a woman aged 30 to 39 with Graves disease. Here the CDR3 reads CSVEERNRNNEQFF. CDR3 nucleotide sequence: TGCAGCGTTGAAGAACGGAACAGAAACAATGAGCAGTTCTTC.